Presented here are 3 T cell receptor beta chains from one specimen sequenced in a study of blood T cells in healthy people across ages. A J-beta primer mix and a sample-barcoded 5' primer were used in a second PCR of about 6 to 12 cycles. Each CDR3 protein gets one entry after TCRdb re-called the 5' RACE reads with MiXCR. The sample includes 450,000 to 650,000 distinct CDR3 sequences, about 25% of them seen just once. These data were likewise used in another study, on T cells of mothers and their children.

The specimen sequenced was blood. The source is a boy aged 5-17 years in good health.

The gene calls are TRBV2 and TRBJ2-5; D possibly uses TRBD1 or TRBD2 (6 bases each). The CDR3 consists of 15 residues. Germline CDR1 is SNHLY and CDR2 is FYNNEI. V was shortened by 4 bases and J by 1 base, with 13 bases between the two germline ends. CDR3 DNA sequence: TGTGCCAGCAGTGCTCAACAGGGACTCCAAGAGACCCAGTACTTC. Its protein is CASSAQQGLQETQYF. Supplemented by reference TRBV2 and TRBJ2-5, the full variable domain reads EPEVTQTPSHQVTQMGQEVILRCVPISNHLYFYWYRQILGQKVEFLVSFYNNEISEKSEIFDDQFSVERPDGSNFTLKIRSTKLEDSAMYFCASSAQQGLQETQYFGPGTRLLVL.

CDR3: CASSLRRKYGYTF. CDR3 DNA: TGTGCCAGCAGTTTACGACGGAAGTATGGCTACACCTTC. This rearrangement joins TRBV27 to TRBJ1-2, with D uncertain. Germline CDR1 and CDR2: MNHEY and SMNVEV (reference sequence). This CDR3 contains 13 residues. The ends were cut back, 2 bases at V and 5 bases at J, with 9 bases in the middle.

This clonotype showed up just a few times. CDR3 nucleotide sequence: TGCGCCAGCAGCCAAGGTGGACAGGTGTTTGGCTACACCTTC. Protein product: CASSQGGQVFGYTF. The chain couples TRBV4-1 to TRBJ1-2; 7 bases line up with TRBD1. Germline CDR1 MGHRA, CDR2 YSYEKL. Trimming at V came to 1 base and at J to 7 bases, leaving 6 bases not matched to a gene. The CDR3 sequence is 14 residues long.